The clone carrying this T cell receptor beta chain has just a few counts. Its antigen remains unknown. This sample is part of a study of cytomegalovirus exposure and HLA in healthy donors. Overall study results and limits: The number of N-insertions in an Asian-associated ancestry cluster was reportedly below the 666-donor mean in a later analysis. Presence/absence analyses supposed approximately even sequencing depth among donors. Several of the most significant clusters appeared linked to common viral pathogens, based on a later analysis.

The CDR3 totals 15 residues. CDR1 and CDR2 (germline): SGHNT, YENEEA. J gave up 0 bases and V 5 bases, and 2 bases lay outside the gene matches. It was with 60 Vbeta and 13 Jbeta primers that the PCR ran. The assay was immunoSEQ multiplex PCR, and TCRdb's table has in-frame clones only and misses some. The sample holds about 160,000 clones, roughly 80% seen once. The chain is built from TRBV11-3 and TRBJ2-1; TRBD1 matches at 9 bases. This TCR was recovered from a male donor in good health and CMV-seronegative. Sequencing was done on a sample of PBMCs. DNA for the CDR3: TGTGCCAGCAGCAAGGACAGGGGCTCCTACAATGAGCAGTTCTTC. Protein sequence: CASSKDRGSYNEQFF.